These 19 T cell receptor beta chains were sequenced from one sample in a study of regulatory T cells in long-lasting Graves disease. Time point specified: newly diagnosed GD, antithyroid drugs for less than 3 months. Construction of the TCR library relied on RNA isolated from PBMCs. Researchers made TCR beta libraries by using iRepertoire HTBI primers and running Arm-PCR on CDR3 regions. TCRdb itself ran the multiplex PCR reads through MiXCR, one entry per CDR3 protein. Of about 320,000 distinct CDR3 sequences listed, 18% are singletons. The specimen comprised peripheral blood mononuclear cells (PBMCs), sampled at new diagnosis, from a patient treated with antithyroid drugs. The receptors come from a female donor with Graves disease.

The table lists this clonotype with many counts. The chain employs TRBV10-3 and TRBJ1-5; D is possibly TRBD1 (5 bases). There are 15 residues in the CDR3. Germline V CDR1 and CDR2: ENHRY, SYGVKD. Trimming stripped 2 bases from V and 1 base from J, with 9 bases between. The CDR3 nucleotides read TGTGCCATCAGTGAGCGAACAGGCAGCAATCAGCCCCAGCATTTT. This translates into CAISERTGSNQPQHF.

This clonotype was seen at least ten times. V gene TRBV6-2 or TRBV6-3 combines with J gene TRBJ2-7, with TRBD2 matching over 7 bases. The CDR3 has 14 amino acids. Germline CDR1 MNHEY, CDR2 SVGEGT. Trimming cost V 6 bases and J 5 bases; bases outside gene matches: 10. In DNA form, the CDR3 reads TGTGCCAGCAGCCACCGGCGGGAGATTAACGAGCAGTACTTC. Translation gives CASSHRREINEQYF.

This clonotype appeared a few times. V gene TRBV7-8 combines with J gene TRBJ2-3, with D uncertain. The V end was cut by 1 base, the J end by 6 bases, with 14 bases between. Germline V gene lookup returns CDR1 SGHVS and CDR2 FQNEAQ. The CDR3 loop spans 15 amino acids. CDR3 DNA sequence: TGTGCCAGCAGCTTAGGAGGTTCTCAGCCGGATACGCAGTATTTT. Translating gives CASSLGGSQPDTQYF.

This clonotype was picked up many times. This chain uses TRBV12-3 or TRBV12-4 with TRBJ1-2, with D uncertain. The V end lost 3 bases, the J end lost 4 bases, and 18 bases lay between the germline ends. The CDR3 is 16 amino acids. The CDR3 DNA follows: TGTGCCAGCAGTTTGGGGTCAGAGGTTAATACCTATGGCTACACCTTC. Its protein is CASSLGSEVNTYGYTF.

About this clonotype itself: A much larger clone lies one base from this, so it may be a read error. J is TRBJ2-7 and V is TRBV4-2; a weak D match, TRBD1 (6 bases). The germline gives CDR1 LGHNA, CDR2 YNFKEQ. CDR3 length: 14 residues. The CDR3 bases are TGTGCCAGCGGCCAAGATGGGGGCGGGTACGAGCAGTACTTC. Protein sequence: CASGQDGGGYEQYF.

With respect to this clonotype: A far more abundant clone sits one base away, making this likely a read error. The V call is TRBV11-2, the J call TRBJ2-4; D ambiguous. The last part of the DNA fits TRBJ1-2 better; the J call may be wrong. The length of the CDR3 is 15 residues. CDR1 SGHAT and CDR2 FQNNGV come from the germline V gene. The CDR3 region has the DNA TGTGCCAGCAGCTTTGAGCTTCGGGCCCCAAGGGGCTACACCTTC. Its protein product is CASSFELRAPRGYTF.

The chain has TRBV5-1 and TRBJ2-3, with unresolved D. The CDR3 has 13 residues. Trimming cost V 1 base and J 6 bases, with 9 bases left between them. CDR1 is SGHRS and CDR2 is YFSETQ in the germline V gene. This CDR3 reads CASSLSIRDTQYF. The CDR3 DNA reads TGCGCCAGCAGCTTGAGTATTCGGGATACGCAGTATTTT.

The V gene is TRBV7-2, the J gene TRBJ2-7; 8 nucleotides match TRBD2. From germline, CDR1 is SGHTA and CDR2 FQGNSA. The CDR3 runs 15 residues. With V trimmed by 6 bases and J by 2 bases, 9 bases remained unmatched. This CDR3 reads CASRPSGGYPYEQYF. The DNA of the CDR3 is TGTGCCAGCAGACCGTCGGGGGGGTACCCCTACGAGCAGTACTTC.

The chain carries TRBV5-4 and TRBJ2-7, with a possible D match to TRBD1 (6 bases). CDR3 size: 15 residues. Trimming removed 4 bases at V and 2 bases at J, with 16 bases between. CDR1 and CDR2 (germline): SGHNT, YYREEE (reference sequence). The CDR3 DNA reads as TGTGCCAGCAGCCAGGGGCCGCAGGGAACCTACGAGCAGTACTTC. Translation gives CASSQGPQGTYEQYF.

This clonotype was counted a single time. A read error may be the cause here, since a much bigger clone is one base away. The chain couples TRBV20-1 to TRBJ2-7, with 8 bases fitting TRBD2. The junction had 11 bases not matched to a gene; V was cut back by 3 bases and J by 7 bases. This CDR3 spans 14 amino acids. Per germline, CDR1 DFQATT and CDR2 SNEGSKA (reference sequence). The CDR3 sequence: CSASSREAVDEQYF. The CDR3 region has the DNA TGCAGTGCTAGCTCGCGGGAGGCGGTCGATGAGCAGTACTTC.

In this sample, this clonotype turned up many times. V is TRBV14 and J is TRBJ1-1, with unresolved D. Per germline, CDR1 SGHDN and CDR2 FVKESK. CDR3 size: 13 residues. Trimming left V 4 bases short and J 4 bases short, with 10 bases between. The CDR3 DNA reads TGTGCCAGCAGCCCAGAGCAGCCCACTGAAGCTTTCTTT. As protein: CASSPEQPTEAFF. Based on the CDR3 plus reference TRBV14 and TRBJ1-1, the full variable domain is EAGVTQFPSHSVIEKGQTVTLRCDPISGHDNLYWYRRVMGKEIKFLLHFVKESKQDESGMPNNRFLAERTGGTYSTLKVQPAELEDSGVYFCASSPEQPTEAFFGQGTRLTVV.

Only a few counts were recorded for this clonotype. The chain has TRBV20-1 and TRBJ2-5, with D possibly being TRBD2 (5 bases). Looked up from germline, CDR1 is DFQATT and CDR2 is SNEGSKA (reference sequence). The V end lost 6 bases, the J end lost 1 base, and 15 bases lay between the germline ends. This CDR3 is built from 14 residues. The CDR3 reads CSARVAGLQETQYF. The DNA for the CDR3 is TGCAGTGCGAGGGTTGCCGGGCTCCAAGAGACCCAGTACTTC.

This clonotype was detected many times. The CDR3 bases are TGTGCCTGGAGTGCTAGCGGGGCAAACACCGGGGAGCTGTTTTTT. As protein: CAWSASGANTGELFF. The V gene is TRBV30, the J gene TRBJ2-2; TRBD2 agrees at 9 bases. With 1 base clipped from V and 2 bases from J, the junction kept 2 bases outside the gene matches. Looked up from germline, CDR1 is GTSNPN and CDR2 is SVGIG (reference sequence). The CDR3 is 15 residues long.

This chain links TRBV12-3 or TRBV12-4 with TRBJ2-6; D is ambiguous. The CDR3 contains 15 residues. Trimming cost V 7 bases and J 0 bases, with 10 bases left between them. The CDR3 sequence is CASTDGVSGANVLTF. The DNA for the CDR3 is TGTGCCAGCACCGATGGGGTCTCTGGGGCCAACGTCCTGACTTTC.

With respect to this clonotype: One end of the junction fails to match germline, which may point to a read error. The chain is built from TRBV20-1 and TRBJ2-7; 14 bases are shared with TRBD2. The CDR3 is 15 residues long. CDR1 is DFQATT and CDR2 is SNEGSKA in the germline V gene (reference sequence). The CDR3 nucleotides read TGCGGTGCCCCCGGGGGACTAGCGGGGGCCTACGAGCAGTACTTC. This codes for CGAPGGLAGAYEQYF.

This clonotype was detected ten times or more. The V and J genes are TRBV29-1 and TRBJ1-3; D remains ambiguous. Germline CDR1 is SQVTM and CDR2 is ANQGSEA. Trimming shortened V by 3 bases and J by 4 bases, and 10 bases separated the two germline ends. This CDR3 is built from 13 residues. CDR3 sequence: CSVDPLGGNTIYF. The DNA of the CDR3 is TGCAGCGTTGACCCCCTGGGAGGAAACACCATATATTTT.

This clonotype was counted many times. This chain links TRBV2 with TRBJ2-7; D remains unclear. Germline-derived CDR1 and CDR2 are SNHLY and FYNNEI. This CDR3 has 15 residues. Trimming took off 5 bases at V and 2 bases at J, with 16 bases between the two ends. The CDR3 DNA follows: TGTGCCAGCAGTTACGGGCAGGCATCCACCTACGAGCAGTACTTC. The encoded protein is CASSYGQASTYEQYF.

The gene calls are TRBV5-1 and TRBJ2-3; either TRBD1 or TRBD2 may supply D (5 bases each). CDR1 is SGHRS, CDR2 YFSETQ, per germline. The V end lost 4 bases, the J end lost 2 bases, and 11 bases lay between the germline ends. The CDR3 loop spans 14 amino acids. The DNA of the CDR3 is TGCGCCAGCAGCCAAGAGGGGCCCACAGATACGCAGTATTTT. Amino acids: CASSQEGPTDTQYF.

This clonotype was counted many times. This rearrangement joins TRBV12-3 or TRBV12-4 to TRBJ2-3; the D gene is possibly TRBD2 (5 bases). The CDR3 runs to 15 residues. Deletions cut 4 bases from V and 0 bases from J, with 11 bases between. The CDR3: CASSSWESSTDTQYF. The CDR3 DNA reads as TGTGCCAGCAGTTCGTGGGAGTCGAGCACAGATACGCAGTATTTT.